These 10 T cell receptor beta chains were sequenced from one sample in a study of OX40 agonist ivuxolimab in advanced cancers. Libraries came from the immunoSEQ multiplex PCR assay. The immuneACCESS repertoire file appears here via TCRdb, limited to in-frame rearrangements. These files lack a portion of the clones; in checked studies, under half of the deficit traces to unresolved V genes, and the cause of the others is not known. The sample data list roughly 72,000 clones, and nearly 90% of these were observed just once. Over 10% of the sample lies in the top ten. The sequences come from CD4+ or CD8+ T cells sorted from blood, collected in a trial of the OX40 agonist ivuxolimab. These receptors all stem from an adult with an advanced solid tumor such as melanoma, head and neck, liver or kidney cancer.

This clone occurred once. This rearrangement joins TRBV9 to TRBJ2-3; D might be TRBD1 (6 bases). Between the trimmed V and J ends, which lost 0 bases and 5 bases, there was a span of 16 bases. There are 16 residues in the CDR3. The germline CDR1 and CDR2 sequences are SGDLS and YYNGEE. The CDR3 sequence: CASSVVTGNSVDTQYF. CDR3 nucleotide sequence: TGTGCCAGCAGCGTAGTTACAGGGAACAGTGTAGATACGCAGTATTTT.

This chain joins TRBV5-1 and TRBJ2-3, with D uncertain. Between the trimmed V and J ends, which lost 5 bases and 2 bases, there was a span of 9 bases. This CDR3 has 13 amino acids. Germline CDR1 SGHRS, CDR2 YFSETQ. This chain's CDR3 is CASRLGSTDTQYF. The CDR3 coding sequence is TGCGCCAGCAGGCTTGGATCCACAGATACGCAGTATTTT.

V usage is TRBV19 and J usage is TRBJ1-5; no firm D call. Per germline, CDR1 LNHDA and CDR2 SQIVND (reference sequence). Trimming left V 5 bases short and J 0 bases short, with 8 bases between. The CDR3 is made up of 14 amino acids. The chain's CDR3 is CASSALYSNQPQHF. The CDR3 DNA reads as TGTGCCAGTAGTGCACTATATAGCAATCAGCCCCAGCATTTT.

V usage is TRBV18 and J usage is TRBJ2-7, with D maybe TRBD1 (6 bases). The germline gives CDR1 KGHSH, CDR2 LQKENI. The CDR3 consists of 14 residues. V lost 5 bases to trimming and J lost 5 bases, with 16 bases between them. For the CDR3, the DNA is TGTGCCAGCTCAAAGGGGGTTCCTGGGGACGAGCAGTACTTC. Protein product: CASSKGVPGDEQYF.

The CDR3 nucleotides are TGTGCCACCAGCTTCTTGGACGGTTGGAGTGGAGCTTTCTTT. It is translated as CATSFLDGWSGAFF. This chain connects TRBV15 to TRBJ1-1; no firm D call. Per germline, CDR1 LNHNV and CDR2 YYDKDF (reference sequence). The CDR3 is 14 residues long. Trimming removed 5 bases at V and 10 bases at J, with 20 bases between.

A single count supports this clone. V is TRBV7-9 and J is TRBJ2-5; 9 bases match TRBD2. The J call may not be correct, given that the DNA end is closer to TRBJ2-7. This CDR3 has 13 residues. In germline, CDR1 is SEHNR, CDR2 FQNEAQ (reference sequence). The CDR3 loop is CAILGREGYEQYF. CDR3 DNA sequence: TGTGCCATTTTAGGGCGGGAGGGGTACGAGCAGTACTTC.

The rearrangement joins TRBV13 to TRBJ2-1; TRBD2 matches at 11 bases. This CDR3 spans 16 amino acids. The junction had 2 bases not matched to a gene; V was cut back by 4 bases and J by 0 bases. Looked up from germline, CDR1 is PRHDT and CDR2 is FYEKMQ (reference sequence). CDR3 region: CASSSSGGSSYNEQFF. Written as DNA, the CDR3 is TGTGCCAGCAGCTCTAGCGGGGGGAGCTCCTACAATGAGCAGTTCTTC.

This chain joins TRBV27 and TRBJ1-1, with D maybe TRBD1 (6 bases). The CDR3 extends over 14 amino acids. In germline, CDR1 is MNHEY, CDR2 SMNVEV (reference sequence). V was cut by 11 bases and J by 6 bases, with 22 bases left in between. CDR3 residues: CASQRGGPTAEAFF. The DNA for the CDR3 is TGTGCCTCCCAGAGAGGGGGTCCAACAGCTGAAGCTTTCTTT.

This chain links TRBV6-4 with TRBJ1-2, with D maybe TRBD1 (6 bases). Germline V lookup: CDR1 MRHNA, CDR2 SNTAGT. V lost 2 bases and J 6 bases, leaving 19 bases between the germline ends. The length of the CDR3 is 16 residues. The CDR3 region has the DNA TGTGCCAGCAGTGACGTGGTGGGGGGCCCGATTAATGGCTACACCTTC. As protein: CASSDVVGGPINGYTF.

CDR3 residues: CASSSLGQNLNQPQHF. CDR3 DNA sequence: TGTGCCAGTAGTAGCTTGGGACAGAACCTAAATCAGCCCCAGCATTTT. The chain uses TRBV19 and TRBJ1-5, with TRBD1 matching 7 bases. Trimming cost V 4 bases and J 4 bases; bases outside gene matches: 10. The CDR3 totals 16 residues. From germline, CDR1 is LNHDA and CDR2 SQIVND (reference sequence).